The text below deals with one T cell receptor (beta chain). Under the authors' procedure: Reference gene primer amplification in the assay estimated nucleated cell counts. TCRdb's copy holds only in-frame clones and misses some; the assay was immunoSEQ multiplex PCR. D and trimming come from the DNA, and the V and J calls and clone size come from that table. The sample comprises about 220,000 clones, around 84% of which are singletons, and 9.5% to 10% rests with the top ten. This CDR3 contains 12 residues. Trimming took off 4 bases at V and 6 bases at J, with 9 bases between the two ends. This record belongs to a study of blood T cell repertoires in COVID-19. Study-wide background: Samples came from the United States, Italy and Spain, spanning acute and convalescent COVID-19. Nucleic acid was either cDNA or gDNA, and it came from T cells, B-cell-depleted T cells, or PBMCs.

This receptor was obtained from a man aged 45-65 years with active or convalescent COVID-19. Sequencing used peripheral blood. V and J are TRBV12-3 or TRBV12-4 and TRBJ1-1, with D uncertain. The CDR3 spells CASSYKEAEAFF. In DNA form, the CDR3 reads TGTGCCAGCAGTTACAAGGAGGCTGAAGCTTTCTTT.